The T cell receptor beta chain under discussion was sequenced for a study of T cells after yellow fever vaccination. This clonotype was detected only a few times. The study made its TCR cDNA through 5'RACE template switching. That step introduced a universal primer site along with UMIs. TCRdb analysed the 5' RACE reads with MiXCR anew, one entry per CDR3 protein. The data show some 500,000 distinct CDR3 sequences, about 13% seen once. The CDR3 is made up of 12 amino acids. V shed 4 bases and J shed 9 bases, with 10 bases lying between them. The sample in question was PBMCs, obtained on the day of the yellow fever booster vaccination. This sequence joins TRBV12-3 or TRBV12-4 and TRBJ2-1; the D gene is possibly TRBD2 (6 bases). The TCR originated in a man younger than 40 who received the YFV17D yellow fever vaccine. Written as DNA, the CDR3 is TGTGCCAGCAGTTCGCGACTAGTTGAGCAGTTCTTC. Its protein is CASSSRLVEQFF.